This TCR beta chain was obtained from a study of glioma-infiltrating T cells. This clonotype was counted ten times or more. Its target is not known. TCR alpha and beta CDR3 regions were amplified from RNA using iRepertoire nested multiplex PCR. For one-step reverse transcription and amplification, 100-400 ng of tissue mRNA or PBMC total RNA was used. One entry per CDR3 protein, called by TCRdb with MiXCR from the multiplex PCR reads. The table shows tens of thousands of distinct CDR3 sequences, with about 23% occurring only once. The germline V gene has CDR1 SGHTA and CDR2 FQGNSA. The V and J ends lost 6 bases and 0 bases respectively, with 17 bases between them. The CDR3 is 16 residues long. Broader study findings: Gliomas, especially low-grade, showed above-expected tissue-blood divergence; non-neoplastic patients showed below. Tissue and blood shared very few CDR3 sequences.

The sample was glioma tissue, nonneoplastic brain tissue, or PBMCs (not recorded which). The chain employs TRBV7-2 and TRBJ1-2, with D tentatively TRBD1 (5 bases). The origin of this receptor is a human donor with low-grade glioma or glioblastoma, undergoing nonglioma brain surgery, or in good health (not recorded which). The CDR3 DNA reads TGTGCCAGCAGGCCCGTTCCCGGGGCCACTAACTATGGCTACACCTTC. It is translated as CASRPVPGATNYGYTF.